This T cell receptor (beta chain) was identified during a study of regulatory T cells in long-lasting Graves disease. Indicated time point: newly diagnosed GD, antithyroid drugs for less than 3 months. Isolated PBMC RNA provided the starting material for the TCR library. This clonotype has more than one count but fewer than ten. The CDR3 runs to 20 residues. Germline V gene data show CDR1 as SGHTA and CDR2 as FQGNSA. The ends lost 1 base at V and 9 bases at J; junction bases unmatched: 21. Combining iRepertoire HTBI primers with Arm-PCR of CDR3 regions, the authors built TCR beta libraries. TCRdb processed the multiplex PCR reads anew with MiXCR; each CDR3 protein has one entry. The table includes 500,000 to 700,000 distinct CDR3 sequences, roughly 15% detected once. The data also belong to a second study, concerning T cells in Graves' hyperthyroidism and ophthalmopathy.

V and J are TRBV7-2 and TRBJ2-1; 10 bases map to TRBD2. This receptor was taken from a woman aged 25-40 years with Graves disease. Material: peripheral blood mononuclear cells (PBMCs), obtained at new diagnosis, from a patient treated with antithyroid drugs. The CDR3 sequence is CASSLGVLYGSGRGRSEQFF. CDR3 coding DNA: TGTGCCAGCAGCTTAGGAGTCTTGTATGGGAGCGGGAGGGGTCGGAGTGAGCAGTTCTTC.